This section outlines one T cell receptor beta chain sequence together with its context. Under the authors' procedure: Amplification of reference gene primers provided the estimated nucleated cell counts. Sequencing used immunoSEQ multiplex PCR; TCRdb keeps in-frame clones, though not all of them. V and J calls and clone size are given by that table; D and trimming were obtained from the DNA. Here the sample spans some 70,000 clones, approximately 82% being singletons. This specimen belongs to a study of blood T cell repertoires in COVID-19. Background on the study: The United States, Italy and Spain were the sources of the acute and convalescent COVID-19 samples. The analysed material was cDNA or gDNA that came from T cells, B-cell-depleted T cells, or PBMCs.

Germline V gives CDR1 SGHRS, CDR2 YFSETQ. V trimming: 4 bases; J trimming: 3 bases; junction bases outside the gene matches: 5. This CDR3 is 14 amino acids long. The sequence derives from a man in his fifties or sixties with active COVID-19. This chain connects TRBV5-1 to TRBJ1-2, with 8 nucleotides matching TRBD1. Source material: peripheral blood. The CDR3 is CASSLTGVDYGYTF. The CDR3 region has the DNA TGCGCCAGCAGCCTGACAGGGGTTGACTATGGCTACACCTTC.